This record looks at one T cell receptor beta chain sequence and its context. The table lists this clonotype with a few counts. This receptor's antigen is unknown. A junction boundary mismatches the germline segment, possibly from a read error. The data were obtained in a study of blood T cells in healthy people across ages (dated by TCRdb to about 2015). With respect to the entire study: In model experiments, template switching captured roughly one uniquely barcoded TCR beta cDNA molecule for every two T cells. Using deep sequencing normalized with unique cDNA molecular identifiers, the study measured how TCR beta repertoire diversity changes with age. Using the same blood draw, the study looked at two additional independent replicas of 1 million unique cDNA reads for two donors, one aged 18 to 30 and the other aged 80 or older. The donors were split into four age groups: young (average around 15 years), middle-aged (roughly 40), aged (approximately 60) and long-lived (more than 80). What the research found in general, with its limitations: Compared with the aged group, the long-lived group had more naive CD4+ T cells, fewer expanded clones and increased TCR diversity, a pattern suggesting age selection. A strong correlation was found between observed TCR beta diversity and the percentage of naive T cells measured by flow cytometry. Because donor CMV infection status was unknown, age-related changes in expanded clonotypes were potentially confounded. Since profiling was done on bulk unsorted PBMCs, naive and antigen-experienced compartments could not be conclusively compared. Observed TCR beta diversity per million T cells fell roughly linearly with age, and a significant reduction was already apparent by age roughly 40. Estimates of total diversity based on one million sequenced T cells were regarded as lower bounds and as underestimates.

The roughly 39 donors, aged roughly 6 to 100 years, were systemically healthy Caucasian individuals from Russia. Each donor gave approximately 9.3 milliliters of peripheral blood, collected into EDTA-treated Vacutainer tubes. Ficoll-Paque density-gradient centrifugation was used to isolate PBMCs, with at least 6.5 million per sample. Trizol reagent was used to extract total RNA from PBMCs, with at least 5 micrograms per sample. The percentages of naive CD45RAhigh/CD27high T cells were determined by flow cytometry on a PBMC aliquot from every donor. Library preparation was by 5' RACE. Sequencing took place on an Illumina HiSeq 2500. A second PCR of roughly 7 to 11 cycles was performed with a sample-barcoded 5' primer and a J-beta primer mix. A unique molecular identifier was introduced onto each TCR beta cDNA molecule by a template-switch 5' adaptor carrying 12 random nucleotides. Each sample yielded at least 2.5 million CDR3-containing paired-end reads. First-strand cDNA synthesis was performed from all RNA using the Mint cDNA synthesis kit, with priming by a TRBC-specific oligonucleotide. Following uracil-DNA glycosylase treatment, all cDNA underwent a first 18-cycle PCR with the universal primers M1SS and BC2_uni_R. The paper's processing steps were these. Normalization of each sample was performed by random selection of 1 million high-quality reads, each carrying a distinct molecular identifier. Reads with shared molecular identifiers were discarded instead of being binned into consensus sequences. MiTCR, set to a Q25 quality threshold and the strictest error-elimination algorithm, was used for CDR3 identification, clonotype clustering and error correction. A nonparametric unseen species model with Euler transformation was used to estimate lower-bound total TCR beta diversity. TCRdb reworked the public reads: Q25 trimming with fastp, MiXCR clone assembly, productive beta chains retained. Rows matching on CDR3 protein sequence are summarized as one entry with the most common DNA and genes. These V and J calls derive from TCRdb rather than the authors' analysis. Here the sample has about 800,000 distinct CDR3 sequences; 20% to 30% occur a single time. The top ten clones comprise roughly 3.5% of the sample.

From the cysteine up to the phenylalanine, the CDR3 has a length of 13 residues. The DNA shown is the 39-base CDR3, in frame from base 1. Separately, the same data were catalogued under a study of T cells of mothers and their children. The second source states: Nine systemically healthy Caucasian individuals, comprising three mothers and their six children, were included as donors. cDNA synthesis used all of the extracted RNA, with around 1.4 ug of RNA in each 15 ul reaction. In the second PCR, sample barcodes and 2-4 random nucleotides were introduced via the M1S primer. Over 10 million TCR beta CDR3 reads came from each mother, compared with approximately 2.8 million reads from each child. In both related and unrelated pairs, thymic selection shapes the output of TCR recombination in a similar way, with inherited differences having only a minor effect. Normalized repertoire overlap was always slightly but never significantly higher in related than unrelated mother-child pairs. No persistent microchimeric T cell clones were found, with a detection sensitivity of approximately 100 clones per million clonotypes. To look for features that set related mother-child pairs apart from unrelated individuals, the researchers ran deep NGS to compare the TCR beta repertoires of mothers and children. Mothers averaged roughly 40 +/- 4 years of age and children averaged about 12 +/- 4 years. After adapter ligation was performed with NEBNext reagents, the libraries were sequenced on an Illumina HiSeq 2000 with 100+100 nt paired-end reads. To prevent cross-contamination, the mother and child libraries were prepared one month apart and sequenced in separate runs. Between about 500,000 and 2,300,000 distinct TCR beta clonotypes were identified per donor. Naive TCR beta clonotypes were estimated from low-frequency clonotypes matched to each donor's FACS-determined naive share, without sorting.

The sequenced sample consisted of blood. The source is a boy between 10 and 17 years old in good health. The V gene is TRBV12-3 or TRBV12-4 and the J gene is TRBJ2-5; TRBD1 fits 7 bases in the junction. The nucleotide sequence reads TGTGCCGGCAGAACAGGGGCGGGAGAGACCCAGTACTTC. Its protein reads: CAGRTGAGETQYF.